The clone carrying this T cell receptor beta chain was seen ten or more times. TCRdb fed the RT-PCR reads into MiXCR, producing one record per CDR3 protein. The data show over 150,000 distinct CDR3 sequences, around 8.8% seen once. These data are taken from a study of response to subunit inactivated influenza vaccine. Trimming took 3 bases from V and 4 from J, leaving 16 bases between them. Germline values: CDR1 DFQATT, CDR2 SNEGSKA (reference sequence). This CDR3 is 15 amino acids long. The sequenced sample was non-naive T cells sorted from PBMCs, obtained on the day of vaccination. The genes are TRBV20-1 and TRBJ2-1, with D possibly matching TRBD2 (6 bases). The clonotype comes from a man aged 45-65 years who received an inactivated influenza vaccine. DNA for the CDR3: TGCAGTGCTAGGCGGGGCAGAGCAAATTACAATGAGCAGTTCTTC. It translates to CSARRGRANYNEQFF.